The 5 T cell receptor beta chains reported below all come from one sample, sequenced in a study of vaccination and CD4 T cells after COVID-19 (dated by TCRdb to between 2020 and 2023). Library generation was performed with PCR. Sequencing was performed on an Illumina iSeq 100. At the Johns Hopkins FTIC core, DNA from the cultured CD4+ T cells underwent TCR sequencing with the Oncomine TCR Beta short-read assay. In-frame beta chains were kept once TCRdb had trimmed the public reads at Q25 with fastp and called clones with MiXCR. CDR3 protein duplicates are merged, each entry listing the most common genes and DNA. In all, the sample holds around 25,000 distinct CDR3 sequences, and 25% to 30% of those were seen once. The ten largest clonotypes hold 7.1% of the sample. Their antigen targets remain unknown. According to the study, the label for this sample's time point signals: late sampling 161 to 241 days after vaccination in a few convalescent patients. What the treatment or condition label conveys for this sample: approximately nine-day PBMC culture with coronavirus spike peptide pools or control peptides (ViraFEST assay).

This sample comprised CD4+ T cells from blood, cultured in vitro, obtained about 7 months after SARS-CoV-2 vaccination. Receptors were obtained from a human donor who had recovered from COVID-19.

CDR3 in amino acids: CASSHEPLWDEQFF. The CDR3 nucleotides are TGTGCCAGCAGCCACGAGCCGCTGTGGGATGAGCAGTTCTTC. This chain uses TRBV14 with TRBJ2-1; D not certain. V lost 3 bases and J lost 8, with 14 bases in between. This CDR3 contains 14 residues. The germline V gene has CDR1 SGHDN and CDR2 FVKESK.

This sequence joins TRBV29-1 and TRBJ1-2; 7 nucleotides match TRBD1. The CDR3 is made up of 12 amino acids. The junction had 4 bases not matched to a gene; V was cut back by 7 bases and J by 2 bases. Looked up from germline, CDR1 is SQVTM and CDR2 is ANQGSEA. For the CDR3, the DNA is TGCAGCGCCCAGGGACAGAACTATGGCTACACCTTC. Its translation: CSAQGQNYGYTF.

In this sample, this clonotype turned up once. The CDR3 loop reads CASSYPGARAGELFF. The CDR3 DNA reads as TGTGCCAGCAGCTATCCCGGTGCTAGGGCCGGGGAGCTGTTTTTT. The chain combines TRBV7-9 with TRBJ2-2; D remains ambiguous. CDR3 length equals 15 residues. Trimming removed 4 bases at V and 6 bases at J, with 15 bases between. CDR1 SEHNR and CDR2 FQNEAQ come from the germline V gene (reference sequence).

Only a few counts were recorded for this clonotype. The gene calls are TRBV2 and TRBJ1-5; possibly TRBD1 for D (6 bases). This CDR3 is built from 15 residues. Germline values: CDR1 SNHLY, CDR2 FYNNEI. Trimming stripped 3 bases from V and 8 bases from J, with 17 bases between. The CDR3 bases are TGTGCCAGCAGTGATCCCCGGTCAGGGGTCGAGCCCCAGCATTTT. Residues: CASSDPRSGVEPQHF.

The rearrangement links TRBV19 to TRBJ2-7; 7 nucleotides align to TRBD2. The CDR3 spans 13 residues. The germline gives CDR1 LNHDA, CDR2 SQIVND (reference sequence). Trimming cost V 9 bases and J 0 bases; bases outside gene matches: 5. The CDR3 bases are TGTGCCAGCGGGGAGCGGGGCTCCTACGAGCAGTACTTC. Translated: CASGERGSYEQYF.